This T cell receptor (beta chain) was observed in a study of identical twins (dated by TCRdb to 2016 to 2017). With regard to the full study: To test whether fetal clonotypes persist, this study deep-sequenced TCR alpha and beta repertoires from monozygotic twins, from unrelated adults of various ages, and from cord blood. Replicate twin experiments were performed at different times using different library preparation protocols to rule out contamination.

Overall study results and their limits: Because the same donors could not be followed over many years, conclusions were based on cross-sectional statistical analysis. Fewer insertions were carried by abundant cord blood beta clonotypes; a weaker similar trend was observed in young adult naive repertoires, while no such trend was observed in memory repertoires. Compared with coincidental sharing between unrelated individuals, out-of-frame TCR alpha sequences shared between twins had an excess of sequences with low generation probability. A weaker excess of twin sharing was found in beta out-of-frame sequences because the signal-to-noise ratio was lowered by fewer shared sequences. Invariant T cells such as MAIT and iNKT could partly confound zero-insertion analyses, although diverse VJ usage argued against such confounding for most clonotypes. In monozygotic twins, recombination models systematically underestimated out-of-frame TCR alpha sharing, but the models matched the sharing seen between unrelated individuals.

The CDR3 holds 11 amino acids from the cysteine to the phenylalanine. CDR3 DNA only is kept here, 33 bases in frame from base 1. V and J lose 7 bases and 7 bases, and a span of 10 bases separates them. As encoded in the germline V gene, CDR1 is MNHEY while CDR2 is SVGAGI. All donors were healthy Caucasians. Three pairs of female monozygotic twins, all aged about 18 to 30 years, made up the twin cohort. The RNA used for TCR libraries was isolated from peripheral blood mononuclear cells. The sample holds a few counts of this clonotype. What this receptor recognizes is not known. Qualities for individual bases were not recorded, and no much larger clone is one base off. Library preparation was by 5' RACE. TCRdb shows the sequencer as Illumina HiSeq 2000. Template switching added a universal primer binding site, and the final cDNA carried a unique molecular identifier that allowed TCR cDNA molecules to be counted accurately. First-strand cDNA for TCR alpha and beta chains was synthesized from specific primers in the conserved constant-segment region. To control for contamination, every cDNA library carried two barcodes: a SMART-Mk sample barcode plus Illumina barcodes. Two successive PCR steps introduced TruSeq adapter sequences along with Illumina sample barcodes. The TCR alpha and beta cDNA libraries were sequenced on the Illumina HiSeq platform using custom primers. The authors' analysis ran thus. MiGEC processed the raw reads to extract unique molecular identifiers, while MiXCR was used to determine the CDR3 positions. Recombination models were inferred per individual with the repgenHMM and IGoR tools using an EM algorithm. The analysis of shared clonotypes was done with the tcR package in R, with sharing normalized by the product of cloneset sizes. To study raw recombination without the effects of thymic and clonal selection, out-of-frame nonproductive sequences were analyzed. TCRdb reprocessed the public reads (quality trimming at Q25 with fastp, clone calling with MiXCR) and kept in-frame beta chains. Under each unique CDR3 protein, matching rows form one entry showing the most common genes and DNA. The V and J calls here are based on TCRdb, not the publication. The sample table shows about 730,000 distinct CDR3 sequences, and 21% are seen once. 4% to 5.5% of the sample belongs to the ten largest clones.

The sample also formed part of further work on T cells expressing NK-cell markers. As described in the second report: Three sorted T-cell subsets (CD3+CD56+NKG2C+, CD3+CD56+NKG2C- and CD3+CD56-NKG2C+) from under ten donors had their TCR beta-chain repertoires profiled. Of the eight sequenced donors, seven were found to be HCMV-seropositive and one was found to be HCMV-seronegative. To restrict sorting to alphabetaTCR-expressing T cells, an anti-gammadeltaTCR antibody was added in several experiments. In six donors, the dominant CD3+CD56+NKG2C+ clonotypes ranked among the top 10 CD8+ clonotypes, making up 1.0-7.0% of CD8+ T cells. Those dominant clonotypes were again the most abundant among CD3+CD56-NKG2C+ cells in a few donors, at roughly 25-60.1%. It remained unclear whether the expanded NKG2C-expressing T cell clones were specific for HCMV antigens. Randomly selected healthy volunteers, three men and five women, were used as the eight sequenced donors. HCMV-specific IgG was detected in serum with a commercial ELISA kit to determine HCMV serostatus. For about 6 donors, bulk peripheral blood T-cell repertoires were additionally sequenced from unsorted PBMC. Reads were demultiplexed and grouped by UMI with MIGEC, and clonotypes were assembled and quantified with MiTCR. To exclude erroneous sequences, only TCR cDNA sequences supported by at least two reads were retained. The tcR package was used for downstream repertoire analysis, with clonotypes matched between fractions based on CDR3 nucleotide sequence plus V segment. VDJmatch was used to annotate antigen specificity against VDJdb, with one amino acid substitution allowed in CDR3.

The material sequenced was PBMCs. The receptor comes from a woman aged 18-29 years in good health. The rearrangement combines TRBV6-5 with TRBJ1-2, with the D gene not confidently named. The nucleotide sequence reads TGTGCCAGCATGCTGAGTGGTGGCTACACCTTC. Translated, it reads CASMLSGGYTF.